The sequence of this TCR beta chain was determined in a study of cytotoxic CD8 clonotypes in ibrutinib-treated CLL. Study-wide background: On average, 94,082 productive rearrangements and approximately 250,000 productive templates per sample. Broader study findings: Lymph node repertoires were not studied, and sampling times were unmatched. Having risen at ibrutinib response, clonality had fallen back toward baseline by progression.

As regards this clone: What it recognizes is unknown.

Method: immunoSEQ multiplex PCR; TCRdb's copy keeps in-frame clones and lacks some. Of some 130,000 clones in the sample, around four fifths were seen once. Per germline, CDR1 MGHDK and CDR2 SYGVNS. Trimming cost V 5 bases and J 0 bases, with 10 bases left between them. The CDR3 covers 14 residues. Sequences were derived from PBMCs, sampled after 24 months of ibrutinib treatment. The V gene is TRBV25-1, the J gene TRBJ1-1; no clear D gene. The source is a human donor with chronic lymphocytic leukemia. The CDR3 here is CASSTGIMNTEAFF. The CDR3 DNA sequence: TGTGCCAGCAGTACCGGGATTATGAACACTGAAGCTTTCTTT.